What follows are 12 T cell receptor beta chains derived from one specimen sequenced in a study of vaccination effects on CD4 cells after COVID-19. This table comes from immunoSEQ multiplex PCR, and its TCRdb copy is limited to in-frame clones, with some not included. The sample comprises 70,000 or so clones, about 74% of which are singletons, and roughly 1.9% rests with the top ten. Researchers isolated CD4+ T cells once ten to eleven days of culture had elapsed. No antigen has been assigned to these receptors. Specimen: CD4+ T cells from PBMCs cultured without peptide, collected before COVID-19 vaccination. These receptors came from a human donor who received a COVID-19 vaccine.

In this sample, this clone turned up a few times. The genes are TRBV25-1 and TRBJ2-5, with D possibly TRBD2 on 5 matching bases. The V and J ends lost 3 bases and 2 bases respectively, with 10 bases between them. The CDR3 contains 14 residues. Germline-derived CDR1 and CDR2 are MGHDK and SYGVNS. DNA for the CDR3: TGTGCCAGCAGTGATCCCGGGAAGCAAGAGACCCAGTACTTC. It yields the protein CASSDPGKQETQYF.

The rearrangement joins TRBV30 to TRBJ1-2; D is uncertain. The CDR3 totals 18 residues. V dropped 2 bases and J dropped 0 bases, with 22 bases sitting between them. Germline V gene sequence: CDR1 GTSNPN, CDR2 SVGIG (reference sequence). CDR3 DNA: TGTGCCTGGAGTTCGTACTCGGCAGATCCTATAGCTAACTATGGCTACACCTTC. Translation gives CAWSSYSADPIANYGYTF.

The chain couples TRBV4-1 to TRBJ2-7, with a weak D call TRBD1 (6 bases). CDR1 and CDR2 (germline): MGHRA, YSYEKL. CDR3 length equals 16 residues. Trimming took off 0 bases at V and 7 bases at J, with 19 bases between the two ends. CDR3 residues: CASSQDGARGLGEQYV. The CDR3 DNA reads as TGCGCCAGCAGCCAAGATGGGGCCAGGGGTTTAGGAGAGCAGTACGTC.

The chain combines TRBV10-3 with TRBJ2-7, with D perhaps TRBD1 or TRBD2 (6 bases each). The germline CDR1 and CDR2 sequences are ENHRY and SYGVKD. Trimming pared 6 bases from V and 4 bases from J, leaving 13 bases between. The CDR3 has 13 amino acids. CDR3 in DNA: TGTGCCATCAGCCAGGGGCGGGGTTACGAGCAGTACGTC. Amino acid sequence: CAISQGRGYEQYV.

The chain employs TRBV10-3 and TRBJ1-5, with unresolved D. The CDR3 extends over 13 amino acids. Trimming removed 7 bases from V and 0 bases from J, with 7 bases in between. Germline V lookup: CDR1 ENHRY, CDR2 SYGVKD. CDR3 protein: CAITADSNQPQHF. The CDR3 DNA sequence: TGTGCCATCACGGCGGATAGCAATCAGCCCCAGCATTTT.

The rearrangement uses TRBV3-1 (or the pseudogene TRBV3-2) and TRBJ1-1, with TRBD1 identical over 7 bases. The ends lost 0 bases at V and 0 bases at J; junction bases unmatched: 1. The length of the CDR3 is 15 residues. Germline V gene data show CDR1 as LGHDT and CDR2 as YNNKEL (reference sequence). CDR3 nucleotides: TGTGCCAGCAGCCAAGACGGGACAGTGAACACTGAAGCTTTCTTT. This encodes CASSQDGTVNTEAFF.

The CDR3 loop is CASSLGTGVGELFF. CDR3 DNA sequence: TGTGCCAGCAGTCTTGGCACAGGGGTCGGGGAGCTGTTTTTT. V usage is TRBV5-5 and J usage is TRBJ2-2, with 7 bases fitting TRBD1. Germline CDR1 and CDR2: SGHKS and YYEKEE (reference sequence). CDR3 length: 14 residues. The trim removed 5 bases at V and 7 bases at J, leaving 8 bases unmatched.

CDR3 amino acids: CATSDLAGYTF. CDR3 nucleotides: TGTGCCACCAGTGATCTCGCTGGCTACACCTTC. The V call is TRBV24-1, the J call TRBJ1-2, with no clear D. This CDR3 spans 11 amino acids. The germline gives CDR1 KGHDR, CDR2 SFDVKD. Trimming removed 3 bases from V and 7 bases from J, with 5 bases in between.

The V gene is TRBV30, the J gene TRBJ1-1; 9 bases map to TRBD1. The CDR3 loop spans 15 amino acids. The trim removed 3 bases at V and 5 bases at J, leaving 10 bases unmatched. Germline V CDR1 and CDR2: GTSNPN, SVGIG (reference sequence). The CDR3 coding sequence is TGTGCCTGGAGGGATACAGGGGGCGCGGTAACTGAAGCTTTCTTT. Translating it yields CAWRDTGGAVTEAFF.

This chain uses TRBV24-1 with TRBJ2-1; 8 bases are a match to TRBD1. Germline V gene data show CDR1 as KGHDR and CDR2 as SFDVKD. The J segment lost 0 bases and the V segment lost 4 bases, leaving 4 bases of the junction unmatched. This CDR3 spans 16 amino acids. The CDR3 region is CATSDQQGASYNEQFF. CDR3 sequence (DNA): TGTGCCACCAGTGACCAGCAGGGGGCCTCCTACAATGAGCAGTTCTTC.

This clone was seen a handful of times. The chain couples TRBV18 to TRBJ1-6; 11 bases align to TRBD1. V was pared by 6 bases and J by 6 bases, with 4 bases of the junction left unmatched. CDR3 length: 15 amino acids. Per the germline V gene, CDR1 is KGHSH and CDR2 is LQKENI. The CDR3 spells CASSQGQGANSPLHF. The CDR3, as DNA: TGTGCCAGCTCCCAAGGACAGGGGGCTAATTCACCCCTCCACTTT.

This clone appeared a single time. The rearrangement uses TRBV6-6 and TRBJ1-3, with TRBD1 matching over 9 bases. The CDR3 runs to 15 residues. From germline, CDR1 is MNHNY and CDR2 SVGAGI (reference sequence). Unmatched junction bases numbered 3, after V lost 6 bases and J lost 0 bases. CDR3 nucleotide sequence: TGTGCCAGCAGCCCGGGACAGGGCTCTGGAAACACCATATATTTT. Amino acid sequence: CASSPGQGSGNTIYF.